The text below deals with one T cell receptor beta chain. What antigen it recognizes has not been identified. From the germline J gene comes the end of the CDR3, since the read stops 3 residues before it. V drops 3 bases and J drops 0 bases, leaving 15 bases in between. Via the germline V gene (reference sequence), CDR1 is GTSNPN and CDR2 SVGIG. From the cysteine up to the phenylalanine, the CDR3 has a length of 17 residues. Of the CDR3's DNA, 42 bases were read; they are in frame from base 1. This specimen comes from a study of T cell clonality in common variable immunodeficiency (dated by TCRdb to the mid-2010s). Study-level results and caveats: Even though DNA input was the same, control samples had an average of around 81,000 unique sequences each, compared with some 32,000 in CVID samples. According to the authors, figuring out what caused the increased clonality in CVID would require sequencing the repertoires of T cell subpopulations. CVID TCRbeta sequences reportedly showed fewer deletions and N-nucleotide insertions and lacked highly modified clones with 13 or more V deletions. Fewer TCRbeta clones were shared among CVID subjects than among healthy controls (p < 0.0001). Correlations of repertoire features with clinical complications were constrained by heterogeneity among patients within the CVID cohort. Compared with healthy controls, CVID subjects showed increased TCRbeta clonality (t-test p = 0.018), a feature most characteristic of about a third of subjects.

For sequencing input, CVID and control samples contributed equivalent amounts of genomic DNA. For every sample, a 60 bp segment covering the rearranged TCRbeta CDR3 region was amplified and then sequenced. The immunoSEQ assay, a bias-corrected multiplex PCR with high-throughput sequencing, was employed for TCRbeta amplification. In the authors' own workflow: Every unique nucleotide sequence counted as a clone and was annotated with V, D and J genes, copy number and frequency. Sequences were labeled productive if in frame, and non-productive if out of frame or containing stop codons. As previously described, clonality was computed from Shannon's entropy. Mean CDR3 Kyte-Doolittle hydropathy was derived from the predicted amino acid sequences of productive clones. Hierarchical clustering of scaled V gene usage was performed with the R hclust function using Manhattan distance and complete linkage. Sharing of clones by CDR3 amino acid sequence was evaluated through resampling of 12 repertoires per group over 100 rounds. The repertoires were screened for about 70 published EBV-specific TCRbeta sequences and approximately 240 published CMV-specific TCRbeta sequences. Two CVID samples yielding fewer than 10,000 sequences were excluded from analysis, leaving a few dozen CVID repertoires. TCRdb took over this immuneACCESS table, retaining in-frame rearrangements with V and J assigned. Such tables are incomplete; in checked studies, under half of the missing clones stem from an unresolved V gene, and the remainder is unexplained. V, J and clone size were drawn from that table, and D and trimming were deduced from the DNA. This sample's table has entries for about 15,000 clones. The ten largest clones represent just under 5% of the sample.

CVID was diagnosed by standard criteria: serum IgG, IgA and/or IgM reduced below normal range, plus specific antibody deficiency. A total of 44 subjects (roughly 15 female and roughly 30 male; age range roughly 8 to 65 years, mean age around 40) were included in the CVID group. Most CVID patients and most healthy controls were of Caucasian heritage. Replacement immunoglobulin therapy had been administered to all CVID subjects for at least one year at the time of study participation. No CVID subject was ill or taking immunomodulatory or immunosuppressive medication when blood was collected. Heparinized peripheral whole blood samples of roughly 5 to 8.5 ml were obtained from each donor. Genomic DNA from adults with common variable immune deficiency (CVID) and from healthy adult controls was used for sequencing of TCRbeta CDR3 repertoires. Diluted blood was density-centrifuged over Hypaque 1077 or Ficoll-Paque to isolate peripheral blood mononuclear cells. Genomic DNA was obtained from unsorted mononuclear cells using either Qiagen column purification or a centrifugation-based method.

The chain couples TRBV30 to TRBJ1-6; confidence is insufficient to name the D gene. The TCR comes from a human donor with common variable immunodeficiency. Sequencing was carried out using peripheral blood mononuclear cells. The CDR3 reads CAWSIMGSSSYNSPLHF. The sequenced part of the CDR3 DNA is TGTGCCTGGAGCATCATGGGCAGCAGCTCCTATAATTCACCC. Supplemented by the reference TRBV30 and TRBJ1-6 proteins around the CDR3, the complete variable domain is SQTIHQWPATLVQPVGSPLSLECTVEGTSNPNLYWYRQAAGRGLQLLFYSVGIGQISSEVPQNLSASRPQDRQFILSSKKLLLSDSGFYLCAWSIMGSSSYNSPLHFGNGTRLTVT.